The clone carrying this T cell receptor beta chain was seen once. The CDR3 contains 14 residues. Germline lookup yields CDR1 SGHTA and CDR2 FQGNSA. The V end lost 3 bases, the J end lost 3 bases, and 9 bases lay between the germline ends. This entry is derived from a study of blood T cell repertoires in COVID-19. On the study more broadly: The United States, Italy and Spain supplied acute and convalescent COVID-19 samples. The cDNA or gDNA used as material had been derived from T cells, B-cell-depleted T cells, or PBMCs.

Under the authors' procedure: Scientists estimated how many nucleated cells there were by amplifying reference gene primers. The table came from immunoSEQ multiplex PCR; TCRdb's copy has only in-frame clones and leaves some out. D and trimming come from the DNA, and the V and J calls and clone size come from that table. The sample shows around 100,000 clones, 69% of them seen only once. Sequencing input: peripheral blood. V usage is TRBV7-2 and J usage is TRBJ2-1; no reliable D call. The source is a man at least 80 years old with acute or convalescent COVID-19. In DNA form, the CDR3 reads TGTGCCAGCAGCTTGATGACTGGCTACAATGAGCAGTTCTTC. It translates to CASSLMTGYNEQFF.